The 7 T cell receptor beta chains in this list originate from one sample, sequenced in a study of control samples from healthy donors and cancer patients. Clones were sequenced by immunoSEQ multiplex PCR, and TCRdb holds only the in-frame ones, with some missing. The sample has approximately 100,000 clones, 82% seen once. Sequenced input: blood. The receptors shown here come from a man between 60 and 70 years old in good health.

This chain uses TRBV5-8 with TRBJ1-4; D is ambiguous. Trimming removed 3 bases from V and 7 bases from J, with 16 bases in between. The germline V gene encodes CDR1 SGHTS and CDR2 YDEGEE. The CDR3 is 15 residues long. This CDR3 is CASSSGFPRGEKLFF. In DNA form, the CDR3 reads TGTGCCAGCAGCTCGGGTTTTCCCCGGGGTGAAAAACTGTTTTTT.

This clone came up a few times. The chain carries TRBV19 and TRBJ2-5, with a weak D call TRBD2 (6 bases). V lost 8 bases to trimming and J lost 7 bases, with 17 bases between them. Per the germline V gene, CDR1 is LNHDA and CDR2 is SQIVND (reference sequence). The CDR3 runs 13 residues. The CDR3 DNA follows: TGTGCCAGTCTTTCTTACTCGGAGGGGACCCAGTACTTC. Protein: CASLSYSEGTQYF.

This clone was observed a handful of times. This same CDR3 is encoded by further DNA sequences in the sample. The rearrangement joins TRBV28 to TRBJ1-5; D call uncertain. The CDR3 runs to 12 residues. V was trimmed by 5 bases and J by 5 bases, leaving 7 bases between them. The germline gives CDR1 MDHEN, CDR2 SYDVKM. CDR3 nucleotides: TGTGCCAGCAGTCTCCTAGATCAGCCCCAGCATTTT. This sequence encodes CASSLLDQPQHF.

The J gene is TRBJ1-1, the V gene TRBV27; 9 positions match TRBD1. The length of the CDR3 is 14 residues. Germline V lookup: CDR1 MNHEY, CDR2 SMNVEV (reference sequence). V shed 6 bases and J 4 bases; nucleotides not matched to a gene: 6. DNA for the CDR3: TGTGCCAGCAGACGACAGGGGGGCAGCACTGAAGCTTTCTTT. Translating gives CASRRQGGSTEAFF.

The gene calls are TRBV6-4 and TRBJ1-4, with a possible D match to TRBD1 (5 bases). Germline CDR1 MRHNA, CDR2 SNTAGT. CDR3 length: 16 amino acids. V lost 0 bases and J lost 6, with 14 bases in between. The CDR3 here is CASSDSNPGPDEKLFF. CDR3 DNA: TGTGCCAGCAGTGACTCGAATCCGGGACCAGATGAAAAACTGTTTTTT.

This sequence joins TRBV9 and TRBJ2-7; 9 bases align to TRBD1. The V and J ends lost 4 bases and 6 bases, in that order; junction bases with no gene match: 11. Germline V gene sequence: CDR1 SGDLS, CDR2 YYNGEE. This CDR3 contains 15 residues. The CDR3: CASSTEDRGWAEQYF. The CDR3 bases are TGTGCCAGCAGCACCGAGGACAGGGGCTGGGCCGAGCAGTACTTC. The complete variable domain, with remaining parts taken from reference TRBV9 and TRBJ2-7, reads DSGVTQTPKHLITATGQRVTLRCSPRSGDLSVYWYQQSLDQGLQFLIQYYNGEERAKGNILERFSAQQFPDLHSELNLSSLELGDSALYFCASSTEDRGWAEQYFGPGTRLTVT.

The CDR3 spells CAWSLEPRGREPQHF. In DNA form, the CDR3 reads TGTGCCTGGAGTCTAGAACCCAGGGGCCGGGAGCCCCAGCATTTT. The chain links TRBV30 to TRBJ1-5, with D possibly being TRBD1 (6 bases). This CDR3 is 15 amino acids long. V was trimmed by 2 bases and J by 8 bases, leaving 19 bases between them. Germline V lookup: CDR1 GTSNPN, CDR2 SVGIG (reference sequence).